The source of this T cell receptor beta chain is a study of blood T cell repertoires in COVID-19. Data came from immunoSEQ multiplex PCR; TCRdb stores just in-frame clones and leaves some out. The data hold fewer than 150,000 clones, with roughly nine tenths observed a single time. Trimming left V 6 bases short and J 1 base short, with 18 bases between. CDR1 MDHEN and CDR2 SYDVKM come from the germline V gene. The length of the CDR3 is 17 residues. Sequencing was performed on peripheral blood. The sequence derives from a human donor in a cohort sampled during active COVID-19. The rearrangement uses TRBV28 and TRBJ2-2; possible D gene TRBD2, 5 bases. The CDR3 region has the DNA TGTGCCAGCAGCCCTACTAGTACCACGGGGAACACCGGGGAGCTGTTTTTT. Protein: CASSPTSTTGNTGELFF.